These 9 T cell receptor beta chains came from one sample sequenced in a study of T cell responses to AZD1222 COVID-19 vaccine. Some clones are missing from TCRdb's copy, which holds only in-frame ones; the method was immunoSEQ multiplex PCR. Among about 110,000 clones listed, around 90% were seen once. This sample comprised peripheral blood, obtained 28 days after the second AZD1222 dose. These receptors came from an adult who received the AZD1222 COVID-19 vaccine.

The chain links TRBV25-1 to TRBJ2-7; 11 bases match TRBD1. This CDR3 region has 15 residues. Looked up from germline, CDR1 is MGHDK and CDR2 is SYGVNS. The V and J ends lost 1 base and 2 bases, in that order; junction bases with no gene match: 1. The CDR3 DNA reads TGTGCCAGCAGTGAATTGGGACAGGGGGCCTACGAGCAGTACTTC. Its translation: CASSELGQGAYEQYF.

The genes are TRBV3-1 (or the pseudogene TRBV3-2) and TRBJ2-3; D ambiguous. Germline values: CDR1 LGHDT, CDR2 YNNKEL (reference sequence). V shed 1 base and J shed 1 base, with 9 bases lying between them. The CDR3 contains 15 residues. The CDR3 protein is CASSQGPLGTDTQYF. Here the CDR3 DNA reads TGTGCCAGCAGCCAAGGACCATTGGGCACAGATACGCAGTATTTT.

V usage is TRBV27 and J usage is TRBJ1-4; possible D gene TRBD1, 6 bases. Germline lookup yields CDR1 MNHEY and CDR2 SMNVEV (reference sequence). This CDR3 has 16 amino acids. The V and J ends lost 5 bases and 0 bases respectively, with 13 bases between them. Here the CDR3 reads CASSLTGSTTNEKLFF. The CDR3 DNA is TGTGCCAGCAGTCTCACAGGGTCTACAACTAATGAAAAACTGTTTTTT.

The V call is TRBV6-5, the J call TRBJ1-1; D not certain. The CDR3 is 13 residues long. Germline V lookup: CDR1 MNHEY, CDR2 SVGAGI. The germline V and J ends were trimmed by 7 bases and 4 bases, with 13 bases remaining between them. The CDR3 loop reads CASIAIRGTEAFF. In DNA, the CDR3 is TGTGCCAGCATTGCCATTCGAGGCACTGAAGCTTTCTTT.

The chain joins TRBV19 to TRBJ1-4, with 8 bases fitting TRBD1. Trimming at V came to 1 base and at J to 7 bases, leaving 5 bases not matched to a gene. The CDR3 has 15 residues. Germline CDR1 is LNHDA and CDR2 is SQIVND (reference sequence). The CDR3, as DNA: TGTGCCAGTAGTATAGCCGGGACAGGCGGTGAAAAACTGTTTTTT. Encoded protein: CASSIAGTGGEKLFF.

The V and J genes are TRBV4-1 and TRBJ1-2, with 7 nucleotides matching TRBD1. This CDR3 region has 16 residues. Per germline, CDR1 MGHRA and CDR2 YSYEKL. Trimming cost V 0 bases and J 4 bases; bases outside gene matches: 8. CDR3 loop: CASSQELQGKVYGYTF. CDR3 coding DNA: TGCGCCAGCAGCCAAGAGTTACAGGGGAAGGTCTATGGCTACACCTTC.

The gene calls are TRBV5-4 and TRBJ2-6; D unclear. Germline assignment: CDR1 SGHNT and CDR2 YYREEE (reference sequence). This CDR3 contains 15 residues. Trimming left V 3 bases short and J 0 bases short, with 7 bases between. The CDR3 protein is CASSSMSSGANVLTF. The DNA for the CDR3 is TGTGCCAGCAGCTCCATGAGCTCTGGGGCCAACGTCCTGACTTTC. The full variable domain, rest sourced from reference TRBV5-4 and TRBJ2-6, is ETGVTQSPTHLIKTRGQQVTLRCSSQSGHNTVSWYQQALGQGPQFIFQYYREEENGRGNFPPRFSGLQFPNYSSELNVNALELDDSALYLCASSSMSSGANVLTFGAGSRLTVL.

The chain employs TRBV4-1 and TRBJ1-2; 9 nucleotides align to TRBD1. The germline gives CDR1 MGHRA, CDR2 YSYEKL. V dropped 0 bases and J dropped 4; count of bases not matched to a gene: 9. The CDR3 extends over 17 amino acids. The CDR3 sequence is CASSQDQPTGGGYGYTF. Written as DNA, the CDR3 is TGCGCCAGCAGCCAAGATCAACCGACAGGGGGAGGCTATGGCTACACCTTC.

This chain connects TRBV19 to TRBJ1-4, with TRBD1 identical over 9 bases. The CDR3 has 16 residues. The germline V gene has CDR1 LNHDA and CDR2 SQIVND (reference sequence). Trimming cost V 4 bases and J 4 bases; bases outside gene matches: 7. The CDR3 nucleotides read TGTGCCAGTAGTAGAACCGGGACAGGGTATAATGAAAAACTGTTTTTT. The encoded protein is CASSRTGTGYNEKLFF.